These T cell receptor beta chains were read from a single sample in a study of T cells in Graves' hyperthyroidism and ophthalmopathy. TCRdb reprocessed the multiplex PCR reads via MiXCR and lists one record per CDR3 protein. This sample has around 380,000 distinct CDR3 sequences, with roughly 14% found just once. The sample consisted of blood. These receptors were collected from a man aged 25-45 years with Graves' hyperthyroidism that later progressed to Graves' ophthalmopathy. Both conserved end residues are part of each CDR3. The D gene is left open where the match is weak. Size values are once, few and many counts, or a class for expanded clones, and some rows have none.

abundance,d_gene,v_gene,j_gene,CDR3nt,CDR3aa
many,-,TRBV13,TRBJ1-1,TGTGCCAGCAGCAAATGGGACACCATCACTGAAGCTTTCTTT,CASSKWDTITEAFF
few,TRBD1,TRBV30,TRBJ1-4,TGTGCCTGGAGTGTACCTGCAGGGGGAAGTGAAAAACTGTTTTTT,CAWSVPAGGSEKLFF
many,TRBD2,TRBV12-5,TRBJ2-3,TGTGCTAGTGGCCCCGGGACTAGCGGGGGGCCCACAGATACGCAGTATTTT,CASGPGTSGGPTDTQYF
-,-,TRBV4-1,TRBJ1-6,TGCGCCAGCAGCCAAGTCCCCAGGAACAATTCACCCCTCCACTTT,CASSQVPRNNSPLHF
many,-,TRBV20-1,TRBJ1-1,TGCAGTGCTATCAATTCAGGCTTGAACACTGAAGCTTTCTTT,CSAINSGLNTEAFF
few,TRBD2,TRBV3-1,TRBJ2-1,TGTGCCAGCAGCCAAGTCGGGACTAGCGGGTTCCGCTCCTACAATGAGCAGTTCTTC,CASSQVGTSGFRSYNEQFF
-,TRBD2,TRBV7-9,TRBJ2-1,TGTGCCAGCAGCCCGGATAGCGGGGGGGCGAGGAATGAGCAGTTCTTC,CASSPDSGGARNEQFF
many,TRBD1,TRBV28,TRBJ1-3,TGTGCCAGCAGTTTCTCGATAGGGGGCGATGGAAACATCCTATATTTT,CASSFSIGGDGNILYF
-,TRBD1,TRBV29-1,TRBJ1-2,TGCAGCGTTGTTGGGACAGGGGATGGCTACACCTTC,CSVVGTGDGYTF
few,TRBD1,TRBV29-1,TRBJ2-4,TGCAGCGTGGAAACAGGGGGCAGAACCAAAAACATTCAGTACTTC,CSVETGGRTKNIQYF
many,-,TRBV24-1,TRBJ1-1,TGTGCCACCAGTGATAGCCGGGACCGACTACATGAAGCTTTCTTT,CATSDSRDRLHEAFF
few,TRBD2,TRBV20-1,TRBJ2-7,TGCAGTGCTAGAGTTTTAACGGCGGGGGGGATGAACGAGCAGTACTTC,CSARVLTAGGMNEQYF
-,-,TRBV19,TRBJ2-1,TGTGCCAGTACCCACAGGGATTCGTACAATGAGCAGTTCTTC,CASTHRDSYNEQFF
few,TRBD1,TRBV6-1,TRBJ2-7,TGTGCCAGCAGTAACAGGGGTGTAGGTTACGAGCAGTACTTC,CASSNRGVGYEQYF
few,-,TRBV30,TRBJ1-4,TGTGCCTGGAGTGAAGGGACAACTATGTTTTTT,CAWSEGTTMFF
few,-,TRBV27,TRBJ1-4,TGTGCCAGCAGTTCCCCTGCGAGGGGGGCTAATGAAAAACTGTTTTTT,CASSSPARGANEKLFF
-,TRBD1,TRBV28,TRBJ1-1,TGTGCCAGCAGTAAGGGACAGGGGGCTGAAGCTTTCTTT,CASSKGQGAEAFF
-,-,TRBV10-2,TRBJ1-6,TGCGCCAGTTGGGAGAGGGGGGCAACAGGCTATAATTCACCCCTCCACTTT,CASWERGATGYNSPLHF
many,TRBD1,TRBV5-1,TRBJ1-1,TGCGCCAGCAGCAAGACGACAGGGCCGAACACTGAAGCTTTCTTT,CASSKTTGPNTEAFF
few,TRBD1,TRBV11-2,TRBJ2-7,TGTGCCAGCAGCACAGGAGGAGTTTGGGACAGGGACTCACCCTTTAGCTCCTACGAGCAGTACTTC,CASSTGGVWDRDSPFSSYEQYF
many,-,TRBV6-8,TRBJ1-1,TGTGCCCCACCGGGGGGCGGCGGTACTGAAGCTTTCTTT,CAPPGGGGTEAFF
few,-,TRBV3-1,TRBJ2-2,TGTGCCAGCAGCCAACTAAACACCGGGGAGCTGTTTTTT,CASSQLNTGELFF
-,-,TRBV12-3/TRBV12-4,TRBJ2-1,TGTGCCAGCAGTTTATTGGCGGCTTCAATCAGTGAGCAGTTCTTC,CASSLLAASISEQFF
few,-,TRBV6-1,TRBJ2-1,TGTGCCAGCAGAGACGGACTGGGTAGCTCCTACAATGAGCAGTTCTTC,CASRDGLGSSYNEQFF
many,TRBD1,TRBV27,TRBJ1-2,TGTGCCAGCAGTAACTACAGGGGGGATGGCTACACCTTC,CASSNYRGDGYTF
-,TRBD1,TRBV6-1,TRBJ2-5,TGTGCCAGCAGTGGACAGGGGCGGGAGACCCAGTACTTC,CASSGQGRETQYF
many,TRBD1,TRBV5-1,TRBJ2-3,TGCGCCAGCAGCTTAGGGGACAGACTTAGCACAGATACGCAGTATTTT,CASSLGDRLSTDTQYF
few,-,TRBV25-1,TRBJ1-6,TGTGCCAGCAGTGAAGAGTTCAATTCACCCCTCCACTTT,CASSEEFNSPLHF
many,-,TRBV5-1,TRBJ1-2,TGCGCCAGCAGCCCCTCGGCCCCACCTATCGGCTACACCTTC,CASSPSAPPIGYTF
many,TRBD2,TRBV12-3/TRBV12-4,TRBJ2-1,TGTGCCAGCAGTTTTTCCTGGGGGATAGGGACTAGCGGGGGGGCCTCGTACAATGAGCAGTTCTTC,CASSFSWGIGTSGGASYNEQFF
many,TRBD1,TRBV6-1,TRBJ1-1,TGTGCCAGCAGTTCCAATACAGGGGGGAACACTGAAGCTTTCTTT,CASSSNTGGNTEAFF
-,TRBD1,TRBV6-2/TRBV6-3,TRBJ2-3,TGTGCCAGCAGTTACACCTCAGGGACAGGGAGTACGCAGTATTTT,CASSYTSGTGSTQYF
-,TRBD2,TRBV6-1,TRBJ2-3,TGTGCCAGCAGTGAAGCCCTCGGGGCCCCTAGCGGGGGATCAACAGATACGCAGTATTTT,CASSEALGAPSGGSTDTQYF
-,-,TRBV19,TRBJ1-2,TGTGCCAGTACCTCAGGGACCTATGGCTACACCTTC,CASTSGTYGYTF
many,TRBD1,TRBV30,TRBJ2-1,TGTGCCTGGGGACAGGGAATGGGGTACAATGAGCAGTTCTTC,CAWGQGMGYNEQFF
many,-,TRBV7-2,TRBJ2-5,TGTGCCAGCAGCTCTGCCAGCATTTTCCAGCAGACCCAGTACTTC,CASSSASIFQQTQYF
few,TRBD1,TRBV11-2,TRBJ2-7,TGTGCCAGCAGCCAGGGGACAGGGTCTAACGAGCAGTACTTC,CASSQGTGSNEQYF
few,TRBD2,TRBV4-2,TRBJ2-7,TGTGCCAGCAGCCAAGACCCTAGCGGGGGGATTTACTACGAGCAGTACTTC,CASSQDPSGGIYYEQYF
many,TRBD1,TRBV7-8,TRBJ1-5,TGTGCCAGCAGCTTATCGTTTAGGGGGCCTCAGCCCCAGCATTTT,CASSLSFRGPQPQHF